This T cell receptor beta chain originates from a study of blood T cell repertoires in COVID-19. Repertoires were generated with immunoSEQ multiplex PCR, while TCRdb's copy carries only in-frame clones and drops some. In the table there are fewer than 300,000 clones, about 89% of which are singletons. Germline lookup yields CDR1 SGHNT and CDR2 YYREEE (reference sequence). CDR3 size: 16 residues. The V segment lost 4 bases and the J segment 4 bases; nucleotides outside the gene matches: 6. The J gene is TRBJ2-1, the V gene TRBV5-4, with 12 bases identical to TRBD2. The receptor was derived from a woman aged 25 to 39 with COVID-19, enrolled during active disease. The material sequenced was peripheral blood. The CDR3 sequence is CASSARLAGGYNEQFF. The CDR3 nucleotides are TGTGCCAGCAGCGCCCGTCTAGCGGGAGGGTACAATGAGCAGTTCTTC.